This T cell receptor beta chain was sequenced for a study of T-cell reconstitution after alpha-beta-depleted transplantation in children. Unique molecular identifiers were incorporated into the prepared TCRbeta library. Via MiXCR, TCRdb re-called the PCR reads, giving one row per CDR3 protein. Of 500,000 to 650,000 distinct CDR3 sequences in the sample, over 10% were seen once. Overall study results and limits: Diversity and T-cell counts at one year after transplant derived mostly from new T cells.

In the case of this clonotype: Its antigen is not known.

The specimen comprised PBMCs, mostly from graft donor cells, sampled 360 days after TCRalphabeta/CD19-depleted stem cell transplant. This TCR was recovered from a male patient younger than 18 who had a stem cell transplant for acute myeloid leukemia, so the T cells may come from the graft donor.

The CDR3 DNA follows: TGCGCCAGCAGCTCTTCCGGACTAGCGGGAGGGCCCACACGGGCCGGGGAGCTGTTTTTT. This codes for CASSSSGLAGGPTRAGELFF. The chain recombines TRBV5-1 with TRBJ2-2; TRBD2 aligns across 15 bases. The germline CDR1 and CDR2 sequences are SGHRS and YFSETQ. V shed 3 bases and J 6 bases; nucleotides not matched to a gene: 15. The CDR3 consists of 20 residues.